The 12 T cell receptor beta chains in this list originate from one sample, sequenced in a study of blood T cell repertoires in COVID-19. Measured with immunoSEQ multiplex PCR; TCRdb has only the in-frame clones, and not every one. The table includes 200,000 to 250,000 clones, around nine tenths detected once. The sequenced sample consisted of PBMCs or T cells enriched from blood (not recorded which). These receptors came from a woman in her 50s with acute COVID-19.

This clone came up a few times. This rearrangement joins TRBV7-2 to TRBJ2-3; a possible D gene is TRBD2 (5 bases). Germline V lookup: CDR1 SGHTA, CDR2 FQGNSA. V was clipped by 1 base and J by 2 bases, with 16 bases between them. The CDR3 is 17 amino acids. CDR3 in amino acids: CASSLERRADFTDTQYF. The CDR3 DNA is TGTGCCAGCAGCTTAGAGAGGCGGGCCGACTTCACAGATACGCAGTATTTT.

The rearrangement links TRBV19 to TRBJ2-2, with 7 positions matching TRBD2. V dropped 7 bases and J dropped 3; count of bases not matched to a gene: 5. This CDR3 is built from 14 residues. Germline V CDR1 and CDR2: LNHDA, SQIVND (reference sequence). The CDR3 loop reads CASNPAGYTGELFF. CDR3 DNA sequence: TGTGCCAGTAATCCAGCGGGATACACCGGGGAGCTGTTTTTT.

CDR3 sequence reads: CASSVAAGLYEQYF. The CDR3 DNA sequence: TGTGCCAGCAGCGTAGCGGCAGGGCTATACGAGCAGTACTTC. This sequence joins TRBV9 and TRBJ2-7; tentative D call: TRBD1 (5 bases). Trimming took 0 bases from V and 4 from J, leaving 11 bases between them. This CDR3 spans 14 amino acids. Germline V CDR1 and CDR2: SGDLS, YYNGEE.

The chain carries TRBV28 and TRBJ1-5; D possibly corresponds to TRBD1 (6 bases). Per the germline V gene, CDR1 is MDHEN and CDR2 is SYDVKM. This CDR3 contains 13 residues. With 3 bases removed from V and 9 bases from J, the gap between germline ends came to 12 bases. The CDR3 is CASSLRGLPPQHF. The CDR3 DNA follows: TGTGCCAGCAGTTTGCGGGGGCTACCGCCCCAGCATTTT.

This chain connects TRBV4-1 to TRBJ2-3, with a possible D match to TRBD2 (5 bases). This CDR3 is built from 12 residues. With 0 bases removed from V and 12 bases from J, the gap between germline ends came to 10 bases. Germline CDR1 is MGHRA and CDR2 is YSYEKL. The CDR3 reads CASSQEGVRQYF. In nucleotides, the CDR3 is TGCGCCAGCAGCCAAGAGGGAGTCCGTCAGTATTTT.

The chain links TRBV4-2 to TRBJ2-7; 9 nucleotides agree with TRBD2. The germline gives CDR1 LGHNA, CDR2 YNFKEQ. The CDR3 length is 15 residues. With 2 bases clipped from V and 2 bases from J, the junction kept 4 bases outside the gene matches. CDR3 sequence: CASSQSAGGPYEQYF. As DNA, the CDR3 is TGTGCCAGCAGCCAATCAGCGGGAGGCCCCTACGAGCAGTACTTC.

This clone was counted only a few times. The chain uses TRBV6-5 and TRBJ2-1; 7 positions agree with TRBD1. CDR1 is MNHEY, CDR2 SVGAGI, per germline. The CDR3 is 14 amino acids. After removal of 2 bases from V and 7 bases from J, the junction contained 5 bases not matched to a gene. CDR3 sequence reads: CASSYDYRGNEQFF. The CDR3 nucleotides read TGTGCCAGCAGTTACGACTACAGGGGAAATGAGCAGTTCTTC.

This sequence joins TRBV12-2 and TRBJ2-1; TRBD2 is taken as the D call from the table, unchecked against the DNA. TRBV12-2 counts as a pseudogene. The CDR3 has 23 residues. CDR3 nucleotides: TGTGCAAGTCGCTTAGCGGGACTAGCGGGAGGGTCGTTATGGGAACAACATGAGAATGAGCAGTTCTTC. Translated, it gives CASRLAGLAGGSLWEQHENEQFF.

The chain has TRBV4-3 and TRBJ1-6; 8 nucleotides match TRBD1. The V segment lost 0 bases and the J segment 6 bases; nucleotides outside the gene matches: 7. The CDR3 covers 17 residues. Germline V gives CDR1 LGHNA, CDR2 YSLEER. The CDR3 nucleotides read TGCGCCAGCAGCCAAGAAGGTCAGGGGGCGCGTAATTCACCCCTCCACTTT. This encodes CASSQEGQGARNSPLHF.

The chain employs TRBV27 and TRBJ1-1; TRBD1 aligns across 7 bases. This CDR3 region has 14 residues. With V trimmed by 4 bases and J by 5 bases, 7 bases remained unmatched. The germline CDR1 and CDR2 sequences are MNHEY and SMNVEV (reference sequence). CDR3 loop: CASSWGRRGTEAFF. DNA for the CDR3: TGTGCCAGCAGTTGGGGACGCAGGGGGACTGAAGCTTTCTTT.

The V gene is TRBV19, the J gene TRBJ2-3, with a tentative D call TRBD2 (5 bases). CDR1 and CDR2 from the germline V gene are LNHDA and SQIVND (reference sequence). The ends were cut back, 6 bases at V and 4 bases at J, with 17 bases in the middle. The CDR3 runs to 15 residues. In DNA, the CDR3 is TGTGCCAGTAGCCTTTTCCGGGGTCGTGCAGATACGCAGTATTTT. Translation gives CASSLFRGRADTQYF.

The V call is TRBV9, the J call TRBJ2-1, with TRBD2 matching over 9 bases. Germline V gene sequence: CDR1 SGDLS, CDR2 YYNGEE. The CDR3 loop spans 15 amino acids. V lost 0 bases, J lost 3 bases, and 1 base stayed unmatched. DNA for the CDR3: TGTGCCAGCAGCGTAGTAGCGGGAGACTACAATGAGCAGTTCTTC. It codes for CASSVVAGDYNEQFF.